Listed below are T cell receptor beta chains from one sample, sequenced in a study of identical twins' blood T cells. Using its own MiXCR run on the 5' RACE reads, TCRdb lists one record per CDR3 protein. The table has hundreds of thousands of distinct CDR3 sequences, 25% to 35% seen once. The sample comprised PBMCs. The receptors derive from a woman aged 18 to 55 in good health. CDR3s include the opening cysteine and the closing phenylalanine or tryptophan. D genes are given only for firm matches. Some rows mark clone size as missing; the rest say once, few, many or name a class of expanded clone.

v_gene	j_gene	abundance	d_gene	CDR3nt	CDR3aa
TRBV11-2	TRBJ2-7	NA	NA	TGTGCCAGCAGCTTATTCCCGGGCGCAAATTACGAGCAGCACTTC	CASSLFPGANYEQHF
TRBV29-1	TRBJ1-1	few	NA	TGCAGCACCCGACTAACGGACACTGAAGCTTTCTTT	CSTRLTDTEAFF
TRBV7-9	TRBJ2-2	NA	NA	TGTGCCAGCAGCTTTAGGGCAGCGAACACCGGGGAGCTGTTTTTT	CASSFRAANTGELFF
TRBV11-3	TRBJ1-4	few	NA	TGTGCCAGCCGTCACGGGGCTAATGAAAAACTGTTTTTT	CASRHGANEKLFF
TRBV20-1	TRBJ2-1	NA	NA	TGCAGTGCTAGCGCGGTCAAGACTCGGAAGGAGCAGTTCTTC	CSASAVKTRKEQFF
TRBV12-3/TRBV12-4	TRBJ1-5	few	NA	TGTGCCAGCACGGACAGAAGCAATCAGCCCCAGCATTTT	CASTDRSNQPQHF
TRBV20-1	TRBJ1-1	many	NA	TGCAGCGGGACTCGGGGGTTAACTGAAGCTTTCTTT	CSGTRGLTEAFF
TRBV4-2	TRBJ1-1	NA	NA	TGTGCCAGCAGCCACCCAGACAACACTGAAGCTTTCTTT	CASSHPDNTEAFF
TRBV12-5	TRBJ2-1	NA	NA	TGTGCTAGTAGCCCCGGACAGCCTGGCGACAATGAGCAGTTCTTC	CASSPGQPGDNEQFF
TRBV11-2	TRBJ2-7	once	NA	TGTGCCAGCAGCTTTAGGAGCCACGAGCAGTACTTC	CASSFRSHEQYF
TRBV6-2/TRBV6-3	TRBJ2-2	few	NA	TGTGCCGGCCGCGGACAGATTAACACCGGGGAGCTGTTTTTT	CAGRGQINTGELFF
TRBV10-2	TRBJ2-3	NA	TRBD2	TGCGCCAGCAGGGGGGGACTATGGCAGTCTTACAACACAGATACGCAGTATTTT	CASRGGLWQSYNTDTQYF
TRBV20-1	TRBJ2-7	few	NA	TGCAGTGCTAAACCGACAGGAGTCTACGAGCAGTACTTC	CSAKPTGVYEQYF
TRBV29-1	TRBJ1-5	NA	NA	TGCGGCCTGGACTCCTCAAATCAGCCCCAGCATTTT	CGLDSSNQPQHF
TRBV19	TRBJ1-2	NA	NA	TGTGCCAGTCTCGAGGGCGCCGTCGGGGGCTATGGCTACACCTTC	CASLEGAVGGYGYTF
TRBV5-1	TRBJ2-3	NA	NA	TGCGCCAGCAGCCCGACTAGTGCCTTGACAGATACGCAGTATTTT	CASSPTSALTDTQYF
TRBV27	TRBJ2-2	few	TRBD2	TGTGCCAGCAGCCTCCGGACGAATGCGGGGGGGCTGTTTTTT	CASSLRTNAGGLFF